Described below is a single TCR beta chain sequence and its context. Its antigen is not known. The data originate from a study of T cell responses to AZD1222 COVID-19 vaccine. Study-wide points: Samples come after the peak T cell response, not at day 14. As reported, nearly half of all spike-specific TCRs target variant regions that are unmutated.

The germline V gene has CDR1 SGHRS and CDR2 YFSETQ. V trimming: 9 bases; J trimming: 5 bases; junction bases outside the gene matches: 13. CDR3 length: 17 residues. Measured with immunoSEQ multiplex PCR; TCRdb has only the in-frame clones, and not every one. The sample contains around 80,000 clones, nearly 90% of which appear only once. V gene TRBV5-1 combines with J gene TRBJ2-1, with 14 positions matching TRBD2. The sample consisted of peripheral blood, taken 28 days after the second AZD1222 dose. This TCR came from an adult who received the AZD1222 COVID-19 vaccine. The CDR3 region has the DNA TGCGCCACCGGGTACATGGGACTAGCGGGAGTAGACAATGAGCAGTTCTTC. This encodes CATGYMGLAGVDNEQFF.